This T cell receptor beta chain was observed in a study of cytomegalovirus exposure and HLA in healthy donors. Across the study: The use of the same platform for the approximately 110 validation repertoires and the approximately 690 first-cohort repertoires was reported by a later analysis.

Generated by immunoSEQ multiplex PCR, the TCRdb table keeps only in-frame clones and is missing some. The data hold 100,000 or so clones, with 85% observed a single time. To note about this clone: What it binds is not known.

General study results and limits: The authors listed some 150 TCR beta chains as cytomegalovirus-associated. High specificity and sensitivity for cytomegalovirus status were reported for the classifier. Subsequent analysis of the 120 or so validation repertoires found a tendency for first-cohort TCR clusters to co-occur.

V was pared by 5 bases and J by 7 bases, with 14 bases of the junction left unmatched. This CDR3 region has 17 residues. The germline V gene has CDR1 SGHTA and CDR2 FQGNSA. The sequenced sample was PBMCs. V and J are TRBV7-2 and TRBJ2-2; 9 bases line up with TRBD1. This TCR was sampled from a man aged 18 to 35 in good health and CMV-seropositive. CDR3 coding DNA: TGTGCCAGCAGCCCAACCTATCCCGGGACAGGGTTCGGGGAGCTGTTTTTT. It yields the protein CASSPTYPGTGFGELFF.